Presented here are 22 T cell receptor beta chains from one specimen sequenced in a study of Graves' ophthalmopathy and Graves' hyperthyroidism. The authors amplified TCR beta CDR3 regions, and they did so from RNA transcripts for repertoire sequencing. HTBI primers primed a first-round RT-PCR, and a second-round multiplex PCR followed. MiXCR was run by TCRdb on the multiplex PCR reads, yielding one entry per CDR3 protein. This sample yields 600,000 to 950,000 distinct CDR3 sequences, of which around 40% are seen a single time; 44% belongs to the top ten. Sequencing input: peripheral blood. These receptors were obtained from an adult man with Graves' ophthalmopathy.

The rearrangement joins TRBV5-1 to TRBJ1-6, with TRBD1 as a possible D gene (6 bases). The CDR3 loop spans 18 amino acids. Trimming pared 1 base from V and 8 bases from J, leaving 22 bases between. The germline V gene encodes CDR1 SGHRS and CDR2 YFSETQ. For the CDR3, the DNA is TGCGCCAGCAGCTTGTTGATCCGTGACAGGCTGGCGCATTCACCCCTCCACTTT. Residues: CASSLLIRDRLAHSPLHF.

This clonotype was observed many times. The CDR3 DNA reads TGCGCCAGCGAACGGGTAGCGGGGATCTACGAGCAGTACTTC. Protein sequence: CASERVAGIYEQYF. This sequence joins TRBV10-1 and TRBJ2-7; 8 bases align to TRBD2. Germline CDR1 WNHNN, CDR2 SYGVQD (reference sequence). The CDR3 contains 14 residues. Trimming removed 8 bases from V and 3 bases from J; junction bases left unmatched: 9.

The chain has TRBV7-9 and TRBJ2-7, with D possibly matching TRBD1 (6 bases). CDR3 length: 17 amino acids. V dropped 0 bases and J dropped 3 bases, with 18 bases sitting between them. Germline V gene data show CDR1 as SEHNR and CDR2 as FQNEAQ (reference sequence). CDR3 protein: CASSLAHQGRNYYEQYF. The CDR3 DNA follows: TGTGCCAGCAGCTTAGCCCATCAGGGGCGAAATTACTACGAGCAGTACTTC.

V is TRBV12-3 or TRBV12-4 and J is TRBJ1-2; unclear D gene. Trimming shortened V by 6 bases and J by 2 bases, and 16 bases separated the two germline ends. The CDR3 is 15 residues long. CDR3 amino acids: CASSFRRRANYGYTF. CDR3 coding DNA: TGTGCCAGCAGCTTCCGGAGGAGGGCGAACTATGGCTACACCTTC.

The chain is built from TRBV10-2 and TRBJ1-5, with D possibly matching TRBD1 (6 bases). V lost 6 bases and J 4 bases, leaving 16 bases between the germline ends. Germline V gene sequence: CDR1 WSHSY, CDR2 SAAADI. The length of the CDR3 is 15 residues. This chain's CDR3 is CASSTGRGPNQPQHF. Written as DNA, the CDR3 is TGCGCCAGCAGCACCGGCAGGGGTCCGAATCAGCCCCAGCATTTT.

This clonotype was picked up many times. The chain links TRBV10-3 to TRBJ2-2; D possibly corresponds to TRBD1 (6 bases). Germline CDR1 is ENHRY and CDR2 is SYGVKD. Between the trimmed V and J ends, which lost 6 bases and 6 bases, there was a span of 17 bases. The CDR3 consists of 15 residues. CDR3 region: CAISQGPRVAGELFF. CDR3 nucleotides: TGTGCCATCAGCCAGGGGCCCAGGGTCGCCGGGGAGCTGTTTTTT.

The chain carries TRBV15 and TRBJ2-3; D perhaps matches TRBD2 (6 bases). The V end lost 5 bases, the J end lost 3 bases, and 27 bases lay between the germline ends. In germline, CDR1 is LNHNV, CDR2 YYDKDF (reference sequence). CDR3 length: 19 amino acids. CDR3 bases: TGTGCCACCAGCCAAGAGACGTGGGGTCTGGGGGGTTTTACAGATACGCAGTATTTT. Amino acids: CATSQETWGLGGFTDTQYF.

The chain joins TRBV5-5 to TRBJ1-1; D is undetermined. CDR1 and CDR2 from the germline V gene are SGHKS and YYEKEE (reference sequence). This CDR3 has 14 amino acids. V gave up 3 bases and J gave up 3 bases, with 12 bases separating them. DNA for the CDR3: TGTGCCAGCAGCTCGGGGATAGATCACACTGAAGCTTTCTTT. This encodes CASSSGIDHTEAFF.

This chain connects TRBV19 to TRBJ1-5; possible D gene TRBD1, 5 bases. Germline V CDR1 and CDR2: LNHDA, SQIVND (reference sequence). This CDR3 is built from 15 residues. Trimming took off 3 bases at V and 5 bases at J, with 14 bases between the two ends. CDR3 loop: CASSMYEGQDQPQHF. For the CDR3, the DNA is TGTGCCAGTAGTATGTATGAGGGGCAGGATCAGCCCCAGCATTTT. The variable domain in full, completed from reference TRBV19 and TRBJ1-5, reads DGGITQSPKYLFRKEGQNVTLSCEQNLNHDAMYWYRQDPGQGLRLIYYSQIVNDFQKGDIAEGYSVSREKKESFPLTVTSAQKNPTAFYLCASSMYEGQDQPQHFGDGTRLSIL.

The sample holds a few counts of this clonotype. The chain has TRBV7-8 and TRBJ2-5, with D perhaps assigned TRBD1 or TRBD2 (5 bases each). The CDR3 sequence is 15 residues long. The germline CDR1 and CDR2 sequences are SGHVS and FQNEAQ. V was shortened by 5 bases and J by 5 bases, with 18 bases between the two germline ends. The CDR3 here is CASSQDARGRETQYF. Written as DNA, the CDR3 is TGTGCCAGCAGCCAAGATGCGAGGGGTCGGGAGACCCAGTACTTC.

The chain recombines TRBV7-9 with TRBJ2-2; 7 nucleotides agree with TRBD2. The CDR3 runs to 15 residues. V trimming: 2 bases; J trimming: 4 bases; junction bases outside the gene matches: 4. Germline CDR1 reads SEHNR; CDR2 reads FQNEAQ (reference sequence). The CDR3 DNA follows: TGTGCCAGCAGCTTAAATAGGGAGGGCACCGGGGAGCTGTTTTTT. This translates into CASSLNREGTGELFF.

The rearrangement joins TRBV7-9 to TRBJ2-5, with a weak D call TRBD2 (6 bases). Per the germline V gene, CDR1 is SEHNR and CDR2 is FQNEAQ (reference sequence). The V gene lost 5 bases and the J gene lost 0 bases, with 19 bases spanning the gap. The CDR3 covers 17 residues. The CDR3 region is CASSRSGTSVYQETQYF. As DNA, the CDR3 is TGTGCCAGCAGCCGGTCCGGGACTTCCGTGTACCAAGAGACCCAGTACTTC.

A few counts support this clonotype. The V gene is TRBV7-2, the J gene TRBJ1-2; D might be TRBD1 (6 bases). There are 15 residues in the CDR3. Trimming took 5 bases from V and 4 from J, leaving 17 bases between them. From germline, CDR1 is SGHTA and CDR2 FQGNSA. CDR3 nucleotides: TGTGCCAGCAGCGTCGGACAGACCGGGGTCTATGGCTACACCTTC. Translated, it gives CASSVGQTGVYGYTF.

V is TRBV29-1 and J is TRBJ2-3; 7 bases fit TRBD2. With 3 bases clipped from V and 3 bases from J, the junction kept 6 bases outside the gene matches. The length of the CDR3 is 14 residues. Germline values: CDR1 SQVTM, CDR2 ANQGSEA. CDR3 sequence reads: CSVDRREFTDTQYF. The CDR3 DNA follows: TGCAGCGTTGATAGGCGGGAGTTTACAGATACGCAGTATTTT.

This clonotype was recorded many times. The chain links TRBV7-2 to TRBJ1-4, with D possibly matching TRBD1 (6 bases). V was trimmed by 1 base and J by 9 bases, leaving 9 bases between them. Germline CDR1 is SGHTA and CDR2 is FQGNSA. The CDR3 covers 13 residues. The CDR3 is CASSLDRAQKLFF. CDR3 nucleotide sequence: TGTGCCAGCAGCTTAGACAGGGCGCAAAAACTGTTTTTT.

This chain links TRBV7-9 with TRBJ1-4; TRBD1 aligns across 11 bases. Trimming cost V 4 bases and J 6 bases; bases outside gene matches: 7. Germline CDR1 SEHNR, CDR2 FQNEAQ (reference sequence). CDR3 size: 16 residues. CDR3 nucleotides: TGTGCCAGCAGCTCCCATGGACAGGGGGCGGATGAAAAACTGTTTTTT. This codes for CASSSHGQGADEKLFF.

In its sample, this clonotype was seen many times. The chain employs TRBV7-9 and TRBJ2-7, with D perhaps matching TRBD1 (5 bases). With 1 base removed from V and 7 bases from J, the gap between germline ends came to 14 bases. The CDR3 has 14 residues. Germline lookup yields CDR1 SEHNR and CDR2 FQNEAQ (reference sequence). CDR3 protein: CASSLVRGRGEQYF. The CDR3 coding sequence is TGTGCCAGCAGCTTAGTAAGGGGAAGGGGAGAGCAGTACTTC.

The chain recombines TRBV29-1 with TRBJ2-5; D unresolved. The CDR3 is made up of 16 amino acids. The germline V gene has CDR1 SQVTM and CDR2 ANQGSEA. Between the trimmed V and J ends, which lost 6 bases and 0 bases, there was a span of 20 bases. CDR3 loop: CSVQTLSSGYQETQYF. The CDR3 nucleotides read TGCAGCGTACAGACACTTAGCTCCGGCTACCAAGAGACCCAGTACTTC.

With regard to this clonotype: This likely comes from a read error, as the CDR3 has no conserved phenylalanine or tryptophan at its end. The rearrangement joins TRBV20-1 to TRBJ2-5, with 10 nucleotides matching TRBD1. Trimming cost V 2 bases and J 3 bases; bases outside gene matches: 3. The CDR3 sequence is 14 residues long. Germline lookup yields CDR1 DFQATT and CDR2 SNEGSKA (reference sequence). The CDR3 sequence is CSARRGTGEETQYV. The CDR3 DNA sequence: TGCAGTGCTAGACGGGGGACAGGGGAAGAGACCCAGTACGTC.

This chain connects TRBV7-9 to TRBJ1-6; tentative D call: TRBD1 (5 bases). V shed 9 bases and J shed 7 bases, with 13 bases lying between them. The CDR3 extends over 13 amino acids. From germline, CDR1 is SEHNR and CDR2 FQNEAQ (reference sequence). The CDR3 protein is CASTGLPNSPLHF. The CDR3 bases are TGTGCCAGTACGGGACTCCCAAATTCACCCCTCCACTTT.

The chain has TRBV5-8 and TRBJ2-6; D is unclear. The V end lost 0 bases, the J end lost 2 bases, and 9 bases lay between the germline ends. This CDR3 is 16 amino acids long. Looked up from germline, CDR1 is SGHTS and CDR2 is YDEGEE. CDR3 sequence reads: CASSLGSVTGANVLTF. CDR3 nucleotides: TGTGCCAGCAGCTTGGGCAGTGTAACTGGGGCCAACGTCCTGACTTTC. Complete variable domain (other parts from reference TRBV5-8 and TRBJ2-6): EAGVTQSPTHLIKTRGQQATLRCSPISGHTSVYWYQQALGLGLQFLLWYDEGEERNRGNFPPRFSGRQFPNYSSELNVNALELEDSALYLCASSLGSVTGANVLTFGAGSRLTVL.

This clonotype was seen ten or more times. This chain links TRBV7-9 with TRBJ1-2, with D perhaps matching TRBD1 (5 bases). Between the trimmed V and J ends, which lost 6 bases and 2 bases, there was a span of 7 bases. Germline V gene sequence: CDR1 SEHNR, CDR2 FQNEAQ (reference sequence). The CDR3 covers 12 residues. The CDR3 nucleotides are TGTGCCAGCAGTCGGGACAACTATGGCTACACCTTC. Translating gives CASSRDNYGYTF.